These 27 T cell receptor beta chains were all obtained from the same sample, sequenced in a study of cytomegalovirus exposure and HLA in healthy donors (TCRdb year 2017). Libraries were constructed by the immunoSEQ multiplex PCR assay. For the multiplex PCR, a mixture combining 60 forward primers for TCR Vbeta segments and 13 reverse primers for TCR Jbeta segments was used. TCRdb re-hosts the immuneACCESS table, in-frame sequences only. Its copies lack some clones; in the studies checked, an unresolved V gene accounts for under half of them, and the cause for the rest is not known. Recorded for this sample are approximately 160,000 clones; 55% to 70% of them occurred a single time. Of the sample, less than 3.5% is held by the ten largest clones. Material for sequencing was PBMCs. The receptors shown here come from a woman in her thirties or forties in good health and CMV-seropositive.

The chain joins TRBV15 to TRBJ2-3; 7 bases align to TRBD1. The CDR3 contains 14 residues. V was pared by 5 bases and J by 2 bases, with 4 bases of the junction left unmatched. CDR1 is LNHNV and CDR2 is YYDKDF in the germline V gene (reference sequence). In nucleotides, the CDR3 is TGTGCCACCAGCCCGGGACAGTCCACAGATACGCAGTATTTT. Its translation is CATSPGQSTDTQYF.

The V gene is TRBV5-1, the J gene TRBJ2-1; D is perhaps TRBD2 (5 bases). The CDR3 extends over 16 amino acids. V lost 6 bases and J lost 5, with 21 bases in between. The V gene's germline CDR1 is SGHRS and CDR2 YFSETQ. The CDR3 DNA is TGCGCCAGCACGGGCGGACTCCTCCCTTCCCACAATGAGCAGTTCTTC. Its protein product is CASTGGLLPSHNEQFF.

This clone was counted a few times. This chain uses TRBV4-3 with TRBJ1-4; the match to TRBD1 covers 7 bases. Germline loops: CDR1 LGHNA, CDR2 YSLEER. V lost 3 bases to trimming and J lost 8 bases; unmatched junction nucleotides: 6. CDR3 length equals 14 residues. The CDR3 region is CASSQDRRGEKLFF. In DNA form, the CDR3 reads TGCGCCAGCAGCCAGGACAGGAGGGGGGAAAAACTGTTTTTT.

V and J are TRBV13 and TRBJ2-6; the D is unclear. CDR1 and CDR2 (germline): PRHDT, FYEKMQ (reference sequence). The V gene lost 10 bases and the J gene lost 3 bases, with 22 bases spanning the gap. CDR3 length: 17 amino acids. This CDR3 is CATNRGRKGFGANVLTF. CDR3 DNA: TGTGCCACCAACCGAGGAAGAAAAGGCTTTGGGGCCAACGTCCTGACTTTC.

The chain is built from TRBV6-1 and TRBJ2-5; 8 bases agree with TRBD1. Germline CDR1 is MNHNS and CDR2 is SASEGT. CDR3 size: 14 residues. J gave up 4 bases and V 7 bases, and 8 bases lay outside the gene matches. CDR3 coding DNA: TGTGCCAGCACCAAGCGTGGGACAGGAGAGACCCAGTACTTC. Translation gives CASTKRGTGETQYF.

This sequence joins TRBV6-5 and TRBJ2-7, with a possible D match to TRBD1 (5 bases). There are 13 residues in the CDR3. Germline V lookup: CDR1 MNHEY, CDR2 SVGAGI. V was cut by 6 bases and J by 7 bases, with 16 bases left in between. Here the CDR3 reads CASRPGPLGEQYF. CDR3 nucleotides: TGTGCCAGCAGACCAGGGCCATTGGGGGAGCAGTACTTC.

This sequence joins TRBV15 and TRBJ2-1, with 8 bases fitting TRBD1. Germline trimming cut 3 bases from V and 1 base from J; bases unmatched to any gene: 2. Germline assignment: CDR1 LNHNV and CDR2 YYDKDF (reference sequence). The CDR3 covers 15 residues. The CDR3 region has the DNA TGTGCCACCAGCAGGCAGGGGGCATCCTACAATGAGCAGTTCTTC. This codes for CATSRQGASYNEQFF.

The chain links TRBV19 to TRBJ2-2, with 9 bases aligning to TRBD1. Germline V lookup: CDR1 LNHDA, CDR2 SQIVND (reference sequence). The CDR3 contains 17 residues. Germline trimming cut 4 bases from V and 5 bases from J; bases unmatched to any gene: 11. CDR3 loop: CASSRRDRGRGTGELFF. In DNA form, the CDR3 reads TGTGCCAGTAGTAGGAGAGACAGGGGGAGAGGTACCGGGGAGCTGTTTTTT.

The rearrangement joins TRBV27 to TRBJ2-7; 11 bases agree with TRBD2. Germline assignment: CDR1 MNHEY and CDR2 SMNVEV (reference sequence). CDR3 length equals 14 residues. V shed 5 bases, J shed 4 bases, and the junction held 4 bases outside the gene matches. The CDR3 loop is CASSHLAGGYEQYF. CDR3 coding DNA: TGTGCCAGCAGTCATCTAGCGGGGGGTTACGAGCAGTACTTC.

V usage is TRBV4-1 and J usage is TRBJ2-5; 13 nucleotides match TRBD2. Losses at the gene ends were 1 base for V and 9 bases for J; bases not matched to a gene: 11. This CDR3 comprises 17 residues. The germline CDR1 and CDR2 sequences are MGHRA and YSYEKL. This chain's CDR3 is CASSQVGLAGATTPQYF. DNA of the CDR3: TGCGCCAGCAGCCAAGTTGGACTAGCGGGGGCCACGACGCCCCAGTACTTC.

V usage is TRBV18 and J usage is TRBJ2-2; 9 positions agree with TRBD2. The CDR3 runs 16 residues. The ends lost 3 bases at V and 1 base at J; junction bases unmatched: 3. Germline loops: CDR1 KGHSH, CDR2 LQKENI. Here the CDR3 reads CASSPGLAMNTGELFF. The CDR3 coding sequence is TGTGCCAGCTCACCCGGACTAGCGATGAACACCGGGGAGCTGTTTTTT.

The chain uses TRBV28 and TRBJ1-4, with TRBD1 as a possible D gene (6 bases). Trimming left V 6 bases short and J 4 bases short, with 12 bases between. The CDR3 covers 14 residues. Germline CDR1 and CDR2: MDHEN and SYDVKM. The CDR3 DNA sequence: TGTGCCAGCAGCGCGACAGGACGTAATGAAAAACTGTTTTTT. Its translation is CASSATGRNEKLFF. Full variable domain (rest looked up from reference TRBV28 and TRBJ1-4): DVKVTQSSRYLVKRTGEKVFLECVQDMDHENMFWYRQDPGLGLRLIYFSYDVKMKEKGDIPEGYSVSREKKERFSLILESASTNQTSMYLCASSATGRNEKLFFGSGTQLSVL.

The V gene is TRBV2, the J gene TRBJ2-5; 8 nucleotides match TRBD2. The CDR3 spans 13 residues. Germline CDR1 is SNHLY and CDR2 is FYNNEI. The J segment lost 2 bases and the V segment lost 6 bases, leaving 2 bases of the junction unmatched. CDR3 DNA: TGTGCCAGCAGACTAGCGGCTCAAGAGACCCAGTACTTC. Its translation is CASRLAAQETQYF.

The rearrangement joins TRBV5-6 to TRBJ1-2; D may be TRBD1 (5 bases). Germline CDR1 SGHDT, CDR2 YYEEEE. The V end lost 4 bases, the J end lost 2 bases, and 15 bases lay between the germline ends. CDR3 length equals 15 residues. In DNA form, the CDR3 reads TGTGCCAGCAGCCGCCCGGGGGAGGAAAACTATGGCTACACCTTC. Protein product: CASSRPGEENYGYTF.

The gene calls are TRBV5-1 and TRBJ2-5; TRBD2 matches 9 bases. With V trimmed by 5 bases and J by 5 bases, 7 bases remained unmatched. Looked up from germline, CDR1 is SGHRS and CDR2 is YFSETQ. CDR3 length: 14 residues. CDR3 sequence: CASRLAGSSETQYF. CDR3 nucleotide sequence: TGCGCCAGCAGGCTAGCGGGAAGTTCCGAGACCCAGTACTTC.

The chain is built from TRBV5-1 and TRBJ2-7; TRBD1 matches at 12 bases. V lost 7 bases and J lost 4; bases outside the gene matches: 9. The germline V gene encodes CDR1 SGHRS and CDR2 YFSETQ. This CDR3 region has 15 residues. CDR3 coding DNA: TGCGCCAGCGAAGCCGGGACAGGGGGCGCTTACGAGCAGTACTTC. Amino acids: CASEAGTGGAYEQYF.

The chain joins TRBV19 to TRBJ2-7, with 8 bases lining up with TRBD1. Germline values: CDR1 LNHDA, CDR2 SQIVND (reference sequence). The CDR3 consists of 15 residues. V was clipped by 2 bases and J by 6 bases; unmatched bases: 9. In DNA, the CDR3 is TGTGCCAGTAGTATAAGTTCGGGACAGGCGCGCGAGCAGTACTTC. Translated: CASSISSGQAREQYF.

In DNA, the CDR3 is TGTGCCAGCAGCCCCAGGGGACCTTACTACGAGCAGTACTTC. This codes for CASSPRGPYYEQYF. The rearrangement uses TRBV7-2 and TRBJ2-5, with D perhaps matching TRBD1 (6 bases). The DNA end favors TRBJ2-7, so the J call may be wrong. Germline values: CDR1 SGHTA, CDR2 FQGNSA. The CDR3 spans 14 residues.

This clone has a handful of counts. The chain combines TRBV6-5 with TRBJ1-1; weak D call: TRBD1 (6 bases). This CDR3 has 15 amino acids. V gave up 7 bases and J gave up 4 bases, with 19 bases separating them. Germline assignment: CDR1 MNHEY and CDR2 SVGAGI. CDR3 sequence (DNA): TGTGCCAGCACCAACGGTGCGGGGGCGGGCACTGAAGCTTTCTTT. This encodes CASTNGAGAGTEAFF.

The gene calls are TRBV18 and TRBJ2-3; no reliable D call. Between the trimmed V and J ends, which lost 2 bases and 0 bases, there was a span of 9 bases. Germline V CDR1 and CDR2: KGHSH, LQKENI. This CDR3 has 15 residues. The CDR3: CASSPTQTSTDTQYF. The CDR3, as DNA: TGTGCCAGCTCACCAACGCAAACTAGCACAGATACGCAGTATTTT.

The chain employs TRBV4-2 and TRBJ1-3; weak D call: TRBD1 (5 bases). The CDR3 loop spans 16 amino acids. Trimming left V 2 bases short and J 0 bases short, with 11 bases between. Germline lookup yields CDR1 LGHNA and CDR2 YNFKEQ. CDR3 amino acids: CASSQHGDSSGNTIYF. The DNA of the CDR3 is TGTGCCAGCAGCCAACACGGAGACAGCTCTGGAAACACCATATATTTT.

The rearrangement links TRBV11-2 to TRBJ2-2; 12 bases are a match to TRBD2. After removal of 2 bases from V and 1 base from J, the junction contained 5 bases not matched to a gene. Germline V gene lookup returns CDR1 SGHAT and CDR2 FQNNGV. The CDR3 has 18 amino acids. The CDR3 region is CASSLFPSGRGNTGELFF. The CDR3 bases are TGTGCCAGCAGCTTATTTCCTAGCGGGAGGGGGAACACCGGGGAGCTGTTTTTT.

Remarks on this clone: Germline is not matched at one junction end, which may reflect a read error. The V gene is TRBV7-9, the J gene TRBJ2-5, with 8 bases aligning to TRBD2. The V gene's germline CDR1 is SEHNR and CDR2 FQNEAQ (reference sequence). The CDR3 is 14 residues long. CDR3 amino acids: CSSSHGTRGETQYF. The DNA of the CDR3 is TGTTCCAGCAGCCACGGGACTAGGGGGGAGACCCAGTACTTC.

This clone was observed a handful of times. This chain joins TRBV9 and TRBJ2-7, with 9 positions matching TRBD2. The length of the CDR3 is 15 residues. Germline CDR1 and CDR2: SGDLS and YYNGEE. V gave up 3 bases and J gave up 9 bases; unmatched junction bases: 13. The DNA for the CDR3 is TGTGCCAGCAGCGAGGAGGCTAGCGGGAACTTAGGGCAGTACTTC. The encoded protein is CASSEEASGNLGQYF.

J is TRBJ2-3 and V is TRBV18; D gene unclear. The CDR3 spans 14 residues. Trimming removed 3 bases at V and 0 bases at J, with 7 bases between. Germline CDR1 reads KGHSH; CDR2 reads LQKENI. Here the CDR3 reads CASSPVTSTDTQYF. The CDR3 nucleotides read TGTGCCAGCTCACCTGTAACTAGCACAGATACGCAGTATTTT.

V and J are TRBV29-1 and TRBJ2-5; tentatively, D is TRBD1 (6 bases). The V end was cut by 6 bases, the J end by 2 bases, with 10 bases between. The germline V gene has CDR1 SQVTM and CDR2 ANQGSEA. The CDR3 consists of 12 residues. The CDR3 sequence: CSVGQIQETQYF. The CDR3 nucleotides are TGCAGCGTCGGACAGATACAAGAGACCCAGTACTTC.

The rearrangement links TRBV5-5 to TRBJ2-7; possible D gene TRBD1, 6 bases. CDR3 length: 15 amino acids. Germline CDR1 and CDR2: SGHKS and YYEKEE (reference sequence). V lost 4 bases and J lost 4, with 18 bases in between. The DNA of the CDR3 is TGTGCCAGCAGCGAGACACCGGGACAACAATACGAGCAGTACTTC. Translated: CASSETPGQQYEQYF.